The 27 T cell receptor beta chains below were found in one sample sequenced in a study of spatial heterogeneity in lung cancer. The study, taken as a whole, reports: Tumors with more nonsynonymous mutations had more expanded intratumoral alpha and beta TCRs.

Antigen specificity for these receptors is unknown. Time point described: sample taken at primary tumor resection. TCRdb reprocessed the 5' RACE reads via MiXCR and lists one record per CDR3 protein. The sample carries some 10,000 distinct CDR3 sequences, over 9.5% recorded once. The source was lung tumor tissue, collected at surgery. The receptors here all came from a female donor with early-stage non-small cell lung cancer.

In its sample, this clonotype was seen once. This rearrangement joins TRBV29-1 to TRBJ1-2, with a weak D call TRBD1 (5 bases). Germline assignment: CDR1 SQVTM and CDR2 ANQGSEA. CDR3 length equals 11 residues. V was clipped by 6 bases and J by 1 base, with 6 bases between them. The CDR3 DNA is TGCAGCGTGGACATTAACTATGGCTACACCTTC. As protein: CSVDINYGYTF.

The table lists this clonotype with a few counts. V usage is TRBV7-2 and J usage is TRBJ2-3, with D possibly TRBD2 on 7 matching bases. The CDR3 has 16 amino acids. From germline, CDR1 is SGHTA and CDR2 FQGNSA. The V gene lost 0 bases and the J gene lost 4 bases, with 14 bases spanning the gap. The DNA for the CDR3 is TGTGCCAGCAGCTTAGCGGGGGGGGCCGAGGCAGATACGCAGTATTTT. Amino acid sequence: CASSLAGGAEADTQYF.

J is TRBJ1-1 and V is TRBV12-5, with unresolved D. The CDR3 contains 13 residues. CDR1 is LGHNT, CDR2 FRNRAP, per germline. Trimming took off 1 base at V and 1 base at J, with 4 bases between the two ends. CDR3 in amino acids: CASGLDRNTEAFF. The CDR3 DNA sequence: TGTGCTAGTGGTTTGGACAGGAACACTGAAGCTTTCTTT.

This clonotype was detected many times. This chain links TRBV28 with TRBJ1-2; 8 bases line up with TRBD1. V was pared by 7 bases and J by 5 bases, with 6 bases of the junction left unmatched. Germline loops: CDR1 MDHEN, CDR2 SYDVKM. CDR3 length: 13 residues. In DNA form, the CDR3 reads TGTGCCAGCACTCAGGGGGCAGGGTATGGCTACACCTTC. Translated, it gives CASTQGAGYGYTF.

V gene TRBV3-1 combines with J gene TRBJ2-7; no reliable D call. The V gene lost 1 base and the J gene lost 4 bases, with 5 bases spanning the gap. Germline V gene lookup returns CDR1 LGHDT and CDR2 YNNKEL (reference sequence). The CDR3 has 12 residues. The CDR3 reads CASSQVGYEQYF. In nucleotides, the CDR3 is TGTGCCAGCAGCCAAGTCGGGTACGAGCAGTACTTC.

In this sample, this clonotype is medium-sized. V gene TRBV28 combines with J gene TRBJ1-1, with D perhaps matching TRBD1 (6 bases). The V gene's germline CDR1 is MDHEN and CDR2 SYDVKM. Trimming shortened V by 10 bases and J by 0 bases, and 12 bases separated the two germline ends. This CDR3 spans 13 amino acids. The CDR3 loop reads CATSQGMNTEAFF. The CDR3 DNA reads TGTGCCACTTCACAGGGAATGAACACTGAAGCTTTCTTT.

The sample holds many counts of this clonotype. The CDR3 loop is CASSDNIGQLTGELFF. The CDR3 DNA reads TGTGCCAGCAGCGACAACATCGGACAGCTCACCGGGGAGCTGTTTTTT. The chain uses TRBV27 and TRBJ2-2; tentatively, D is TRBD1 (6 bases). Trimming took off 6 bases at V and 4 bases at J, with 18 bases between the two ends. The CDR3 loop spans 16 amino acids. The germline V gene encodes CDR1 MNHEY and CDR2 SMNVEV (reference sequence).

V is TRBV6-1 and J is TRBJ2-1, with TRBD1 matching over 7 bases. Germline CDR1 MNHNS, CDR2 SASEGT. The CDR3 loop spans 14 amino acids. V shed 8 bases and J 3 bases; nucleotides not matched to a gene: 7. The CDR3 protein is CASERGTDYNEQFF. The CDR3 coding sequence is TGTGCCAGCGAAAGGGGGACAGACTACAATGAGCAGTTCTTC.

There are many counts of this clonotype. This chain uses TRBV4-2 with TRBJ2-5, with a tentative D call TRBD2 (7 bases). Germline assignment: CDR1 LGHNA and CDR2 YNFKEQ. There are 15 residues in the CDR3. V was pared by 3 bases and J by 2 bases, with 13 bases between. The CDR3 nucleotides read TGTGCCAGCAGCCAGCAGGGAGGGGGGCAAGAGACCCAGTACTTC. Protein: CASSQQGGGQETQYF.

Sample share makes this clonotype medium-sized. V is TRBV28 and J is TRBJ1-2; D call uncertain. CDR3 length: 14 residues. Trimming stripped 6 bases from V and 4 bases from J, with 15 bases between. From germline, CDR1 is MDHEN and CDR2 SYDVKM. Here the CDR3 DNA reads TGTGCCAGCAGCCCTACCAGGTCCTTCTATGGCTACACCTTC. It codes for CASSPTRSFYGYTF.

To note about this clonotype: A junction boundary mismatches the germline segment, possibly from a read error. V gene TRBV7-7 combines with J gene TRBJ1-1; D remains ambiguous. From germline, CDR1 is SSHAT and CDR2 FNYEAQ (reference sequence). CDR3 length equals 13 residues. This CDR3 is CASSSDTNTEAFF. The CDR3 DNA reads TGTGCTAGCAGCTCTGACACGAACACTGAAGCTTTCTTT. Full variable domain (remainder filled in from reference TRBV7-7 and TRBJ1-1): GAGVSQSPRYKVTKRGQDVTLRCDPISSHATLYWYQQALGQGPEFLTYFNYEAQPDKSGLPSDRFSAERPEGSISTLTIQRTEQRDSAMYRCASSSDTNTEAFFGQGTRLTVV.

This clonotype was counted many times. The chain recombines TRBV20-1 with TRBJ2-3, with 8 bases that match TRBD2. The V gene's germline CDR1 is DFQATT and CDR2 SNEGSKA (reference sequence). CDR3 size: 14 residues. The ends lost 6 bases at V and 6 bases at J; junction bases unmatched: 11. This CDR3 is CSAQTGGAMDTQYF. The CDR3 coding sequence is TGCAGTGCACAGACGGGGGGGGCCATGGATACGCAGTATTTT.

This clonotype appeared a few times. The gene calls are TRBV5-4 and TRBJ2-7, with D possibly called TRBD1 or TRBD2 (5 bases each). CDR1 SGHNT and CDR2 YYREEE come from the germline V gene (reference sequence). The V end lost 4 bases, the J end lost 5 bases, and 16 bases lay between the germline ends. The CDR3 contains 14 residues. In DNA, the CDR3 is TGTGCCAGCAGCCCCGGGCCTCGGGACGACGAGCAGTACTTC. Amino acid sequence: CASSPGPRDDEQYF. Using reference TRBV5-4 and TRBJ2-7 for the parts outside the CDR3, the full variable domain is ETGVTQSPTHLIKTRGQQVTLRCSSQSGHNTVSWYQQALGQGPQFIFQYYREEENGRGNFPPRFSGLQFPNYSSELNVNALELDDSALYLCASSPGPRDDEQYFGPGTRLTVT.

This clonotype was observed many times. The chain carries TRBV6-1 and TRBJ2-4; possibly TRBD1 for D (6 bases). V lost 3 bases, J lost 4 bases, and 13 bases lay in between. Germline-derived CDR1 and CDR2 are MNHNS and SASEGT. The CDR3 loop spans 15 amino acids. The CDR3 reads CASSDIRGLKNIQYF. In DNA, the CDR3 is TGTGCCAGCAGTGATATCAGGGGCTTGAAAAACATTCAGTACTTC.

V gene TRBV18 combines with J gene TRBJ1-2; tentatively, D is TRBD1 (6 bases). CDR1 and CDR2 from the germline V gene are KGHSH and LQKENI. V was trimmed by 3 bases and J by 4 bases, leaving 9 bases between them. CDR3 length: 13 residues. CDR3: CASSPDRVYGYTF. The CDR3 bases are TGTGCCAGCTCACCGGACAGAGTCTATGGCTACACCTTC.

In DNA form, the CDR3 reads TGTGCCAGCAACCGATATGGAGGGGGCGAGACCTACGAGCAGTACTTC. Translated, it gives CASNRYGGGETYEQYF. This rearrangement joins TRBV7-2 to TRBJ2-7; D may be TRBD1 (7 bases). The V gene's germline CDR1 is SGHTA and CDR2 FQGNSA. This CDR3 region has 16 residues. The V end was cut by 7 bases, the J end by 2 bases, with 21 bases between. The variable domain in full, completed from reference TRBV7-2 and TRBJ2-7, reads GAGVSQSPSNKVTEKGKDVELRCDPISGHTALYWYRQSLGQGLEFLIYFQGNSAPDKSGLPSDRFSAERTGGSVSTLTIQRTQQEDSAVYLCASNRYGGGETYEQYFGPGTRLTVT.

This clonotype came up many times. The chain links TRBV6-6 to TRBJ1-1; 7 nucleotides align to TRBD1. Germline V gives CDR1 MNHNY, CDR2 SVGAGI (reference sequence). CDR3 length: 12 amino acids. V trimming: 7 bases; J trimming: 5 bases; junction bases outside the gene matches: 4. CDR3 in amino acids: CASIIQGTEAFF. CDR3 coding DNA: TGTGCCAGCATTATACAGGGGACTGAAGCTTTCTTT.

This clonotype is termed medium-sized (0.01 to 0.1%). The chain recombines TRBV4-2 with TRBJ1-3; D remains unclear. The CDR3 is 13 residues long. The germline V gene encodes CDR1 LGHNA and CDR2 YNFKEQ. V was clipped by 0 bases and J by 6 bases, with 6 bases between them. The CDR3 here is CASSQDQENTIYF. The CDR3 DNA follows: TGTGCCAGCAGCCAAGATCAGGAAAACACCATATATTTT.

This clonotype was observed at least ten times. The rearrangement links TRBV29-1 to TRBJ2-5; 11 nucleotides agree with TRBD2. V lost 4 bases, J lost 4 bases, and 5 bases stayed unmatched. This CDR3 is 14 amino acids long. CDR1 is SQVTM, CDR2 ANQGSEA, per germline. CDR3 DNA sequence: TGCAGCGTTGTCCGACTAGCGGGGAGAGAGACCCAGTACTTC. Its translation is CSVVRLAGRETQYF. The whole variable domain, filled in from reference TRBV29-1 and TRBJ2-5, reads SAVISQKPSRDICQRGTSLTIQCQVDSQVTMMFWYRQQPGQSLTLIATANQGSEATYESGFVIDKFPISRPNLTFSTLTVSNMSPEDSSIYLCSVVRLAGRETQYFGPGTRLLVL.

By share, this clonotype ranks as medium-sized. The rearrangement uses TRBV7-9 and TRBJ2-7; weak D call: TRBD1 (6 bases). CDR1 SEHNR and CDR2 FQNEAQ come from the germline V gene (reference sequence). The V and J ends lost 4 bases and 5 bases respectively, with 12 bases between them. The CDR3 sequence is 13 residues long. The CDR3 loop reads CASSSLGDNEQYF. The CDR3 nucleotides are TGTGCCAGCAGCTCCTTAGGGGACAACGAGCAGTACTTC.

The table lists this clonotype with many counts. This chain joins TRBV5-1 and TRBJ2-3; the match to TRBD2 covers 13 bases. V lost 3 bases and J lost 6; bases outside the gene matches: 4. This CDR3 region has 15 residues. Germline V gene data show CDR1 as SGHRS and CDR2 as YFSETQ. The CDR3 DNA reads TGCGCCAGCAGCTGGACTAGCGGGAGTGCTGATACGCAGTATTTT. Encoded protein: CASSWTSGSADTQYF.

This clonotype has ten or more counts. The chain has TRBV29-1 and TRBJ2-3; a weak D match, TRBD1 (5 bases). V lost 6 bases to trimming and J lost 4 bases, with 14 bases between them. CDR1 SQVTM and CDR2 ANQGSEA come from the germline V gene. The CDR3 runs to 13 residues. Written as DNA, the CDR3 is TGCAGCGTCCTGACAGAGGTCCCAGATACGCAGTATTTT. It is translated as CSVLTEVPDTQYF.

The CDR3 is CASSSQTDNYGYTF. CDR3 coding DNA: TGCGCCAGCAGCTCACAGACGGACAACTATGGCTACACCTTC. V usage is TRBV5-1 and J usage is TRBJ1-2; no clear D. The germline CDR1 and CDR2 sequences are SGHRS and YFSETQ. CDR3 length equals 14 residues. V was shortened by 3 bases and J by 2 bases, with 11 bases between the two germline ends.

V usage is TRBV10-3 and J usage is TRBJ2-7, with 7 bases lining up with TRBD2. V shed 2 bases, J shed 2 bases, and the junction held 0 bases outside the gene matches. Germline assignment: CDR1 ENHRY and CDR2 SYGVKD. The CDR3 has 13 residues. The CDR3 sequence: CAISEREAYEQYF. CDR3 coding DNA: TGTGCCATCAGTGAGCGGGAGGCCTACGAGCAGTACTTC.

Sample share makes this clonotype medium-sized. The rearrangement joins TRBV3-1 to TRBJ2-1; D may be TRBD2 (5 bases). The V gene lost 4 bases and the J gene lost 5 bases, with 18 bases spanning the gap. CDR3 length equals 16 residues. Per the germline V gene, CDR1 is LGHDT and CDR2 is YNNKEL (reference sequence). The CDR3, as DNA: TGTGCCAGCAGCCCCGGCGGGTTCTTCATAAACAATGAGCAGTTCTTC. Its translation: CASSPGGFFINNEQFF.

The sample holds many counts of this clonotype. This rearrangement joins TRBV7-8 to TRBJ2-2, with D perhaps TRBD1 (6 bases). Trimming shortened V by 3 bases and J by 1 base, and 9 bases separated the two germline ends. The CDR3 covers 15 residues. Germline values: CDR1 SGHVS, CDR2 FQNEAQ. The CDR3 sequence: CASSFGTKNTGELFF. The DNA for the CDR3 is TGTGCCAGCAGCTTTGGGACAAAGAACACCGGGGAGCTGTTTTTT.

By its share, this clonotype is medium-sized (0.01 to 0.1%). The chain uses TRBV10-1 and TRBJ1-6; 11 positions agree with TRBD1. V gave up 11 bases and J gave up 10 bases; unmatched junction bases: 22. The CDR3 has 18 residues. Germline CDR1 and CDR2: WNHNN and SYGVQD (reference sequence). In nucleotides, the CDR3 is TGCGCCGTCACCTCGGGACAGGGGGAACCTTTTCGGGGGTCACCCCTCCACTTT. Amino acid sequence: CAVTSGQGEPFRGSPLHF.